One sample yielded the 20 T cell receptor beta chains listed below, sequenced in a study of CD8+ T cells in alopecia areata. RNA, once extracted, was reverse transcribed into cDNA for use as the sequencing template. Measured with immunoSEQ multiplex PCR; TCRdb has only the in-frame clones, and not every one. The data contain roughly 120,000 clones, 35% to 40% of them singletons. The sample consisted of CD4+ T cells sorted from blood. The source of these receptors is a human donor with alopecia areata.

This clone was picked up a small number of times. The rearrangement joins TRBV10-3 to TRBJ2-3, with D maybe TRBD1 (5 bases). Per the germline V gene, CDR1 is ENHRY and CDR2 is SYGVKD. V shed 7 bases and J shed 0 bases, with 11 bases lying between them. The CDR3 runs to 14 residues. The CDR3 sequence is CAIKGRVSTDTQYF. CDR3 DNA sequence: TGTGCCATCAAGGGCAGGGTTAGCACAGATACGCAGTATTTT.

The chain recombines TRBV25-1 with TRBJ2-4; no firm D call. V was trimmed by 7 bases and J by 8 bases, leaving 9 bases between them. Germline CDR1 and CDR2: MGHDK and SYGVNS. The CDR3 sequence is 11 residues long. The CDR3 DNA sequence: TGTGCCAGCATATATGGCTACATTCAGTACTTC. Translating gives CASIYGYIQYF.

This clone was recorded a few times. The rearrangement joins TRBV7-2 to TRBJ2-3; TRBD2 aligns across 8 bases. V lost 5 bases, J lost 10 bases, and 8 bases stayed unmatched. This CDR3 comprises 13 residues. Germline V gene sequence: CDR1 SGHTA, CDR2 FQGNSA. The CDR3: CASSRHQRESQYF. The CDR3 bases are TGTGCCAGCAGCCGACACCAGCGGGAGTCGCAGTATTTT. The whole variable domain, filled in from reference TRBV7-2 and TRBJ2-3, reads GAGVSQSPSNKVTEKGKDVELRCDPISGHTALYWYRQSLGQGLEFLIYFQGNSAPDKSGLPSDRFSAERTGGSVSTLTIQRTQQEDSAVYLCASSRHQRESQYFGPGTRLTVL.

This chain links TRBV28 with TRBJ2-7; no clear D gene. This CDR3 has 13 residues. Germline V gene data show CDR1 as MDHEN and CDR2 as SYDVKM. V gave up 3 bases and J gave up 1 base, with 7 bases separating them. CDR3 nucleotides: TGTGCCAGCAGTTTGGCAGCTTCCTACGAGCAGTACTTC. Translating gives CASSLAASYEQYF.

Comments on this clone: The sample contains more than one DNA sequence encoding this CDR3. The chain has TRBV5-1 and TRBJ2-5; D is uncertain. The CDR3 consists of 13 residues. The germline gives CDR1 SGHRS, CDR2 YFSETQ. Trimming pared 0 bases from V and 1 base from J, leaving 4 bases between. The CDR3 sequence: CASSLGGQETQYF. The CDR3 DNA reads as TGCGCCAGCAGCTTGGGGGGCCAAGAGACCCAGTACTTC.

The sample holds a few counts of this clone. V usage is TRBV29-1 and J usage is TRBJ1-2; the match to TRBD1 covers 7 bases. The CDR3 spans 14 residues. CDR1 is SQVTM and CDR2 is ANQGSEA in the germline V gene. Trimming at V came to 3 bases and at J to 3 bases, leaving 7 bases not matched to a gene. CDR3 bases: TGCAGCGTTGATAGAACAGGGGCGGACTATGGCTACACCTTC. Protein sequence: CSVDRTGADYGYTF.

V is TRBV7-2 and J is TRBJ1-1, with 7 bases fitting TRBD1. The V gene end was trimmed by 0 bases and the J gene end by 0 bases; junction bases not matched to a gene: 4. CDR1 SGHTA and CDR2 FQGNSA come from the germline V gene. The CDR3 sequence is 16 residues long. The CDR3 DNA sequence: TGTGCCAGCAGCTTAGCGGGAGGGGGCGTGAACACTGAAGCTTTCTTT. Translated: CASSLAGGGVNTEAFF.

The CDR3 region is CASQSQRREQYF. Here the CDR3 DNA reads TGTGCCAGCCAATCACAGCGGCGCGAGCAGTACTTC. The chain joins TRBV27 to TRBJ2-7; the D gene is possibly TRBD2 (5 bases). Germline-derived CDR1 and CDR2 are MNHEY and SMNVEV (reference sequence). V lost 8 bases and J 6 bases, leaving 14 bases between the germline ends. The CDR3 length is 12 residues.

This clone was counted only a few times. CDR3 bases: TGCGCCAGCAGCTTGGCGTGGTCGGGCAGTCAAGAGACCCAGTACTTC. Translating gives CASSLAWSGSQETQYF. This chain uses TRBV5-1 with TRBJ2-5, with no clear D. This CDR3 has 16 residues. In germline, CDR1 is SGHRS, CDR2 YFSETQ. Trimming cost V 0 bases and J 2 bases, with 14 bases left between them.

The rearrangement links TRBV29-1 to TRBJ2-1; no clear D gene. This CDR3 spans 12 amino acids. V was pared by 4 bases and J by 5 bases, with 9 bases between. Germline assignment: CDR1 SQVTM and CDR2 ANQGSEA. As DNA, the CDR3 is TGCAGCGTTGCTTATAGGGACAATGAGCAGTTCTTC. Its translation: CSVAYRDNEQFF.

The chain recombines TRBV9 with TRBJ1-6; 7 bases line up with TRBD1. The length of the CDR3 is 15 residues. The trim removed 4 bases at V and 6 bases at J, leaving 7 bases unmatched. Germline CDR1 SGDLS, CDR2 YYNGEE. The CDR3 region has the DNA TGTGCCAGCAGCCCCAGGACAGGACCTAATTCACCCCTCCACTTT. Translation gives CASSPRTGPNSPLHF.

This chain links TRBV6-1 with TRBJ2-4, with 9 bases lining up with TRBD1. The CDR3 is 15 residues long. Per the germline V gene, CDR1 is MNHNS and CDR2 is SASEGT. V trimming: 6 bases; J trimming: 2 bases; junction bases outside the gene matches: 5. Here the CDR3 DNA reads TGTGCCAGCAGCCTACAGGGGGCACCCAAAAACATTCAGTACTTC. Its protein product is CASSLQGAPKNIQYF.

This chain connects TRBV29-1 to TRBJ2-7, with D tentatively TRBD1 or TRBD2 (5 bases each). Germline lookup yields CDR1 SQVTM and CDR2 ANQGSEA. The CDR3 is 14 residues long. V was clipped by 4 bases and J by 4 bases, with 17 bases between them. CDR3 loop: CSVVTGRSYYEQYF. The CDR3 nucleotides are TGCAGCGTTGTCACGGGACGGTCCTATTACGAGCAGTACTTC.

The chain carries TRBV7-3 and TRBJ2-3; D call uncertain. This CDR3 contains 16 residues. Germline-derived CDR1 and CDR2 are SGHTA and FQGTGA. V lost 4 bases to trimming and J lost 4 bases, with 18 bases between them. CDR3 in amino acids: CASSSPIGPHPDTQYF. The CDR3 DNA sequence: TGTGCCAGCAGCTCCCCCATTGGCCCCCACCCAGATACGCAGTATTTT.

A few counts support this clone. The gene calls are TRBV11-2 and TRBJ2-2, with D tentatively TRBD2 (5 bases). Between the trimmed V and J ends, which lost 4 bases and 6 bases, there was a span of 15 bases. The CDR3 extends over 15 amino acids. Germline assignment: CDR1 SGHAT and CDR2 FQNNGV. The CDR3 nucleotides are TGTGCCAGCAGCTCCTCGGGTAGCGTCGCCGGGGAGCTGTTTTTT. Its translation: CASSSSGSVAGELFF. The variable domain in full, with the rest retrieved from reference TRBV11-2 and TRBJ2-2, is EAGVAQSPRYKIIEKRQSVAFWCNPISGHATLYWYQQILGQGPKLLIQFQNNGVVDDSQLPKDRFSAERLKGVDSTLKIQPAKLEDSAVYLCASSSSGSVAGELFFGEGSRLTVL.

CDR3: CASATGHSGANVLTF. CDR3 bases: TGTGCCAGTGCGACAGGGCACTCTGGGGCCAACGTCCTGACTTTC. The chain combines TRBV19 with TRBJ2-6, with 7 bases lining up with TRBD1. V dropped 8 bases and J dropped 0; count of bases not matched to a gene: 4. CDR3 length: 15 residues. Germline V gene sequence: CDR1 LNHDA, CDR2 SQIVND (reference sequence).

The chain recombines TRBV29-1 with TRBJ2-5; D ambiguous. Trimming took off 2 bases at V and 2 bases at J, with 9 bases between the two ends. CDR3 length: 13 residues. The germline V gene encodes CDR1 SQVTM and CDR2 ANQGSEA. As DNA, the CDR3 is TGCAGCGTTGAATGGCCAGTTCAAGAGACCCAGTACTTC. Protein sequence: CSVEWPVQETQYF.

This CDR3 reads CSVGLQGTGTQYF. CDR3 nucleotide sequence: TGCAGCGTTGGCCTACAGGGGACCGGGACCCAGTACTTC. The rearrangement uses TRBV29-1 and TRBJ2-5, with 7 bases matching TRBD1. The CDR3 loop spans 13 amino acids. V lost 4 bases, J lost 7 bases, and 9 bases stayed unmatched. From germline, CDR1 is SQVTM and CDR2 ANQGSEA.

This clone was seen once. The V and J genes are TRBV5-1 and TRBJ2-5, with D unclear. The CDR3 contains 13 residues. Per germline, CDR1 SGHRS and CDR2 YFSETQ. Trimming removed 0 bases at V and 4 bases at J, with 7 bases between. The chain's CDR3 is CASSLATGETQYF. The DNA of the CDR3 is TGCGCCAGCAGCTTGGCCACGGGAGAGACCCAGTACTTC.

This clone occurred many times. The chain recombines TRBV12-5 with TRBJ2-2, with no clear D. CDR1 and CDR2 (germline): LGHNT, FRNRAP. Between the trimmed V and J ends, which lost 2 bases and 7 bases, there was a span of 17 bases. This CDR3 is built from 16 residues. CDR3 DNA sequence: TGTGCTAGTGGTTTGAGTTTTTCGTCCGTTGGCGGGGAGCTGTTTTTT. This translates into CASGLSFSSVGGELFF.